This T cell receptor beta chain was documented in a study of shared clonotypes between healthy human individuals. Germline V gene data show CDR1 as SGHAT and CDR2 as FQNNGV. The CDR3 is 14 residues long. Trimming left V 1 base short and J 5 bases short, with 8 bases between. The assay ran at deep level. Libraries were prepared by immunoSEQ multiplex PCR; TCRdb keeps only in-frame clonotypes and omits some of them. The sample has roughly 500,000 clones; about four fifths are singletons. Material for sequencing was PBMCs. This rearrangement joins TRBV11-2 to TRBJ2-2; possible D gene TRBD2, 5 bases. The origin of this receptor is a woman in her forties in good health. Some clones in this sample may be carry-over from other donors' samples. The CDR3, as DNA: TGTGCCAGCAGCTTAGGTCTAGCAACCGGGGAGCTGTTTTTT. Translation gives CASSLGLATGELFF.